Included here is one TCR beta chain sequence, with context. The identical CDR3 is also encoded by other nucleotide sequences in the sample. Clones were sequenced by immunoSEQ multiplex PCR, and TCRdb holds only the in-frame ones, with some missing. Of 250,000 to 300,000 clones detected, roughly 82% appear once; the ten largest clones hold roughly 14%. The data originate from a study of control samples from healthy donors and cancer patients. This CDR3 comprises 15 residues. The V and J ends lost 2 bases and 4 bases, in that order; junction bases with no gene match: 4. From germline, CDR1 is SGHRS and CDR2 YFSETQ.

The material sequenced was PBMCs. The chain is built from TRBV5-1 and TRBJ2-3; 10 nucleotides line up with TRBD2. This TCR came from an older woman with lung cancer. CDR3 in amino acids: CASSLSGGGADTQYF. The CDR3 DNA is TGCGCCAGCAGCTTAAGCGGGGGGGGCGCAGATACGCAGTATTTT.